The clone carrying this T cell receptor (beta chain) came up a few times. Its target is not known. These data originate in a study of T-cell memory formation after mild COVID-19. Study-wide results and caveats: Later expanders leaned CD4+, whereas clones that contracted between day 15 and 85 were balanced CD4/CD8. Certain responding clones were present in pre-infection memory, suggesting participation of cross-reactive memory.

Via MiXCR, TCRdb re-called the 5' RACE reads, giving one row per CDR3 protein. The table includes 450,000 or so distinct CDR3 sequences, approximately 25% detected once. There are 11 residues in the CDR3. Germline V gene data show CDR1 as LGHDT and CDR2 as YNNKEL (reference sequence). The ends were cut back, 8 bases at V and 10 bases at J, with 14 bases in the middle. Sequenced material: PBMCs or a T cell subset sorted from them (not recorded which). The chain combines TRBV3-1 with TRBJ1-1, with D possibly being TRBD1 (5 bases). This receptor was identified in an adult woman who had mild COVID-19 (a few samples of this study predate the infection). Cell type and time point are not known. The DNA of the CDR3 is TGTGCCAGCTCATCAGGGTTTGGAGCTTTCTTT. It is translated as CASSSGFGAFF.